This passage covers 22 T cell receptor beta chains from one sample sequenced in a study of spatial heterogeneity in lung cancer. Their recognized antigens are unknown. In TCRdb, the 5' RACE reads were re-called with MiXCR into one record per CDR3 protein. The sample lists roughly 5,000 distinct CDR3 sequences; over 20% were seen once. The time point here: sample taken at primary tumor resection. Study-level results: Mutation tallies in tumors tracked expanded intratumoral alpha and beta TCR counts.

Sequenced material: lung tumor tissue, taken at surgery. The receptors come from a male donor with early-stage non-small cell lung cancer.

This clonotype is deemed medium-sized. Here the CDR3 DNA reads TGTGCCAGCAGCCGCCCCACGGGGGTTACGAGCACAGATACGCAGTATTTT. This translates into CASSRPTGVTSTDTQYF. The chain is built from TRBV7-9 and TRBJ2-3; D is perhaps TRBD2 (6 bases). The germline V gene encodes CDR1 SEHNR and CDR2 FQNEAQ (reference sequence). This CDR3 has 17 amino acids. The V gene lost 5 bases and the J gene lost 0 bases, with 18 bases spanning the gap.

In its sample, this clonotype was seen many times. The V and J genes are TRBV5-6 and TRBJ2-1, with 8 bases aligning to TRBD2. The J segment lost 7 bases and the V segment lost 6 bases, leaving 15 bases of the junction unmatched. The CDR3 covers 16 residues. CDR1 SGHDT and CDR2 YYEEEE come from the germline V gene. The CDR3 loop is CASTPASGSSLNEQFF. In DNA form, the CDR3 reads TGTGCCAGCACCCCCGCGAGCGGGAGTTCTTTGAATGAGCAGTTCTTC.

This rearrangement joins TRBV6-6 to TRBJ2-1; D perhaps matches TRBD1 (5 bases). The germline V gene encodes CDR1 MNHNY and CDR2 SVGAGI (reference sequence). The CDR3 is 14 residues long. The V and J ends lost 2 bases and 9 bases respectively, with 14 bases between them. The CDR3 sequence: CASSYGQRSSEQFF. In DNA, the CDR3 is TGTGCCAGCAGTTACGGACAACGCTCTAGTGAGCAGTTCTTC.

This clonotype appeared a few times. Here the CDR3 DNA reads TGCAGCGTTGAAATCTTCAATGAGCAGTTCTTC. It translates to CSVEIFNEQFF. This chain links TRBV29-1 with TRBJ2-1; D is unresolved. Looked up from germline, CDR1 is SQVTM and CDR2 is ANQGSEA. V shed 2 bases and J shed 6 bases, with 5 bases lying between them. This CDR3 contains 11 residues.

This chain links TRBV7-9 with TRBJ2-1, with 12 bases identical to TRBD2. The CDR3 has 16 amino acids. V shed 3 bases and J 6 bases; nucleotides not matched to a gene: 6. Per the germline V gene, CDR1 is SEHNR and CDR2 is FQNEAQ (reference sequence). CDR3 nucleotides: TGTGCCAGCAGCTTGCGACTAGCGGGAGATAGCAATGAGCAGTTCTTC. Its translation: CASSLRLAGDSNEQFF. Using reference TRBV7-9 and TRBJ2-1 for the parts outside the CDR3, the full variable domain is DTGVSQNPRHKITKRGQNVTFRCDPISEHNRLYWYRQTLGQGPEFLTYFQNEAQLEKSRLLSDRFSAERPKGSFSTLEIQRTEQGDSAMYLCASSLRLAGDSNEQFFGPGTRLTVL.

The table lists this clonotype with a few counts. J is TRBJ2-5 and V is TRBV20-1; 9 positions agree with TRBD2. V was clipped by 2 bases and J by 4 bases; unmatched bases: 11. The CDR3 is 16 residues long. Germline assignment: CDR1 DFQATT and CDR2 SNEGSKA (reference sequence). As DNA, the CDR3 is TGCAGTGCTAGAACGTGGTCTAGCGGGGCGGTAGAGACCCAGTACTTC. This gives the protein CSARTWSSGAVETQYF.

Details on this clonotype: The junction departs from germline at one end; a sequencing error may be responsible. The chain is built from TRBV9 and TRBJ2-5; D not resolved. Germline V CDR1 and CDR2: SGDLS, YYNGEE. The CDR3 has 10 residues. CDR3 DNA: TGTGCCGGCAGCCAAGAGACCCAGTACTTC. The encoded protein is CAGSQETQYF.

This clonotype has only a few counts. V usage is TRBV19 and J usage is TRBJ2-3; TRBD1 matches at 10 bases. This CDR3 has 16 amino acids. Germline V gene data show CDR1 as LNHDA and CDR2 as SQIVND (reference sequence). V lost 1 base to trimming and J lost 2 bases; unmatched junction nucleotides: 3. CDR3 DNA sequence: TGTGCCAGTAGTATAGGCCGACAGGGGGCCACAGATACGCAGTATTTT. Protein: CASSIGRQGATDTQYF.

The CDR3, as DNA: TGTGCCAGCAGCTCCTATTTAGGCACAGATACGCAGTATTTT. Translating gives CASSSYLGTDTQYF. The chain recombines TRBV7-2 with TRBJ2-3; D uncertain. Germline V gene sequence: CDR1 SGHTA, CDR2 FQGNSA. This CDR3 has 14 residues. Deletions cut 4 bases from V and 1 base from J, with 9 bases between. The whole variable domain, filled in from reference TRBV7-2 and TRBJ2-3, reads GAGVSQSPSNKVTEKGKDVELRCDPISGHTALYWYRQSLGQGLEFLIYFQGNSAPDKSGLPSDRFSAERTGGSVSTLTIQRTQQEDSAVYLCASSSYLGTDTQYFGPGTRLTVL.

The rearrangement links TRBV6-5 to TRBJ2-3; possibly TRBD2 for D (6 bases). With 2 bases removed from V and 4 bases from J, the gap between germline ends came to 16 bases. Germline lookup yields CDR1 MNHEY and CDR2 SVGAGI. The CDR3 loop spans 16 amino acids. The CDR3 is CASSYTLGGVADTQYF. The CDR3 DNA reads TGTGCCAGCAGTTACACACTGGGCGGGGTGGCAGATACGCAGTATTTT.

There are a few counts of this clonotype. One end of the junction is discordant with germline, which a read error may explain. V and J are TRBV20-1 and TRBJ2-5; 7 positions agree with TRBD1. The CDR3 loop spans 15 amino acids. Germline V gene sequence: CDR1 DFQATT, CDR2 SNEGSKA (reference sequence). The CDR3 DNA follows: TGCAGTGCTAGAGACCGGACAGGCACAAGAGAGTCCCAGTACTTC. Its protein product is CSARDRTGTRESQYF.

The J gene is TRBJ1-3, the V gene TRBV27; no definite D call. There are 14 residues in the CDR3. Between the trimmed V and J ends, which lost 6 bases and 6 bases, there was a span of 15 bases. Germline CDR1 is MNHEY and CDR2 is SMNVEV (reference sequence). The CDR3 loop reads CASRPGGWLNTIYF. In DNA, the CDR3 is TGTGCCAGCAGACCGGGCGGATGGTTAAACACCATATATTTT.

The chain uses TRBV20-1 and TRBJ2-7, with D maybe TRBD1 (5 bases). V was trimmed by 5 bases and J by 0 bases, leaving 11 bases between them. Per germline, CDR1 DFQATT and CDR2 SNEGSKA (reference sequence). The CDR3 runs 13 residues. The chain's CDR3 is CSAAAGFSYEQYF. CDR3 coding DNA: TGCAGTGCTGCCGCAGGGTTCTCCTACGAGCAGTACTTC.

In its sample, this clonotype was seen many times. The V and J genes are TRBV7-6 and TRBJ2-1; D gene ambiguous. CDR1 is SGHVS, CDR2 FNYEAQ, per germline. The CDR3 totals 15 residues. V lost 1 base, J lost 8 bases, and 15 bases lay in between. The chain's CDR3 is CASSLESAQIYEQFF. The CDR3 nucleotides are TGTGCCAGCAGCTTAGAGTCCGCCCAGATCTATGAGCAGTTCTTC.

The CDR3 spells CSAQAGSYEQYF. CDR3 coding DNA: TGCAGTGCCCAGGCCGGGTCCTACGAGCAGTACTTC. V and J are TRBV20-1 and TRBJ2-7; D remains unclear. CDR3 length equals 12 residues. Trimming removed 6 bases from V and 1 base from J, with 10 bases in between. Looked up from germline, CDR1 is DFQATT and CDR2 is SNEGSKA (reference sequence).

Concerning this clonotype itself: This may be a read error: a much more frequent sequence differs by one nucleotide. The chain recombines TRBV28 with TRBJ1-5, with 10 bases identical to TRBD1. The length of the CDR3 is 15 residues. The V gene's germline CDR1 is MDHEN and CDR2 SYDVKM. In DNA, the CDR3 is TGTGTCAGCAGCCTGGGACAGGGGTTTAGGCAGCCCCAGCATTTT. Protein: CVSSLGQGFRQPQHF.

This clonotype is medium-sized within its sample. CDR3 sequence reads: CASSRRGRGETQYF. In DNA form, the CDR3 reads TGTGCCAGCAGCAGAAGGGGACGAGGTGAGACCCAGTACTTC. The chain is built from TRBV7-8 and TRBJ2-5; the D gene could be TRBD1 or TRBD2 (5 bases each). Trimming pared 5 bases from V and 5 bases from J, leaving 15 bases between. The CDR3 has 14 amino acids. CDR1 is SGHVS, CDR2 FQNEAQ, per germline.

This clonotype was counted between two and nine times. As DNA, the CDR3 is TGTGCCACCAGGCATTCCCCTCCGGCAGGGCTGGCCCAGCCCCAGCATTTT. Residues: CATRHSPPAGLAQPQHF. The chain combines TRBV24-1 with TRBJ1-5, with a possible D match to TRBD1 (5 bases). The CDR3 is 17 amino acids. The germline CDR1 and CDR2 sequences are KGHDR and SFDVKD. V was clipped by 7 bases and J by 7 bases, with 25 bases between them.

The table lists this clonotype with a few counts. The V call is TRBV7-2, the J call TRBJ1-1; D is ambiguous. Between the trimmed V and J ends, which lost 3 bases and 5 bases, there was a span of 13 bases. Germline V CDR1 and CDR2: SGHTA, FQGNSA. This CDR3 spans 14 amino acids. The CDR3 is CASSLGYGRTEAFF. CDR3 sequence (DNA): TGTGCCAGCAGCTTGGGGTACGGAAGGACTGAAGCTTTCTTT. Full variable domain (missing parts from reference TRBV7-2 and TRBJ1-1): GAGVSQSPSNKVTEKGKDVELRCDPISGHTALYWYRQSLGQGLEFLIYFQGNSAPDKSGLPSDRFSAERTGGSVSTLTIQRTQQEDSAVYLCASSLGYGRTEAFFGQGTRLTVV.

This sequence joins TRBV28 and TRBJ2-7, with D possibly TRBD2 on 6 matching bases. Germline CDR1 reads MDHEN; CDR2 reads SYDVKM. The CDR3 length is 14 residues. The V end lost 7 bases, the J end lost 4 bases, and 17 bases lay between the germline ends. CDR3 sequence: CASTSGGLGYEQYF. In nucleotides, the CDR3 is TGTGCCAGCACCTCCGGGGGTTTGGGGTACGAGCAGTACTTC.

This clonotype was seen at least ten times. It may be a read error: a sequence one base away is much more abundant. The chain links TRBV7-2 to TRBJ2-3, with 10 bases that match TRBD1. The germline gives CDR1 SGHTA, CDR2 FQGNSA. The CDR3 length is 14 residues. Trimming at V came to 5 bases and at J to 6 bases, leaving 5 bases not matched to a gene. The CDR3 is CASSLDRGSDTQYF. In DNA, the CDR3 is TGTGCCAGCAGCCTGGACAGGGGGTCGGATACGCAGTATTTT.

Sample share makes this clonotype large (0.1 to 1%). The V and J genes are TRBV20-1 and TRBJ1-3; D is unresolved. The V end was cut by 0 bases, the J end by 0 bases, with 9 bases between. Germline CDR1 is DFQATT and CDR2 is SNEGSKA (reference sequence). This CDR3 is built from 15 residues. CDR3 protein: CSARDMMASGNTIYF. In DNA form, the CDR3 reads TGCAGTGCTAGAGACATGATGGCCTCTGGAAACACCATATATTTT.